The entry below gives a single T cell receptor beta chain sequence along with its context. This entry comes from a study of blood T cell repertoires in COVID-19. About the research overall: Sources were T cells, B-cell-depleted T cells, or PBMCs; the material itself was cDNA or gDNA.

Sequencing was performed with immunoSEQ multiplex PCR; in TCRdb, only in-frame clones are kept and a portion is missing. The table lists roughly 150,000 clones, roughly 80% of them singletons. Unmatched junction bases numbered 5, after V lost 7 bases and J lost 6 bases. Germline CDR1 reads SQVTM; CDR2 reads ANQGSEA. The CDR3 extends over 14 amino acids. The rearrangement joins TRBV29-1 to TRBJ2-1, with TRBD2 identical over 14 bases. This clonotype was obtained from a woman older than 75 with acute or convalescent COVID-19. The specimen was peripheral blood. CDR3 region: CSAGLAGGGNEQFF. The CDR3 nucleotides are TGCAGCGCTGGACTAGCGGGAGGCGGCAATGAGCAGTTCTTC.